The 14 T cell receptor beta chains below were found in one sample sequenced in a study of blood T cell repertoires in COVID-19. Clones were sequenced by immunoSEQ multiplex PCR, and TCRdb holds only the in-frame ones, with some missing. The sample lists under 200,000 clones, 86% occurring once. Material: PBMCs or T cells enriched from blood (not recorded which). All receptors come from a man aged 35 to 55 with acute COVID-19.

The rearrangement joins TRBV19 to TRBJ2-1; D may be TRBD2 (6 bases). Germline V CDR1 and CDR2: LNHDA, SQIVND (reference sequence). The length of the CDR3 is 13 residues. V was clipped by 10 bases and J by 0 bases, with 10 bases between them. CDR3 DNA sequence: TGTGCCACTAGCGCTAGCTCCTACAATGAGCAGTTCTTC. As protein: CATSASSYNEQFF.

J is TRBJ1-2 and V is TRBV21-1; TRBD1, the table's D call, lacks a check against the DNA. TRBV21-1 is annotated as a pseudogene. CDR3 length: 13 residues. The CDR3 loop is CASSKAGVGGYTF. The CDR3 DNA follows: TGTGCCAGCAGCAAGGCAGGGGTCGGTGGCTACACCTTC.

This rearrangement joins TRBV28 to TRBJ2-7; D gene unclear. The CDR3 length is 13 residues. Germline-derived CDR1 and CDR2 are MDHEN and SYDVKM. V lost 6 bases and J 6 bases, leaving 15 bases between the germline ends. CDR3 nucleotide sequence: TGTGCCAGCAGCCCACCCCTACGCCGCGAGCAGTACTTC. It encodes CASSPPLRREQYF.

V is TRBV7-9 and J is TRBJ2-7; 8 bases fit TRBD1. V gave up 3 bases and J gave up 2 bases; unmatched junction bases: 6. Per the germline V gene, CDR1 is SEHNR and CDR2 is FQNEAQ (reference sequence). The CDR3 consists of 15 residues. CDR3 residues: CASSLGDRRPYEQYF. CDR3 nucleotides: TGTGCCAGCAGCTTGGGGGACAGGCGTCCCTACGAGCAGTACTTC.

V gene TRBV6-5 combines with J gene TRBJ2-7; D ambiguous. Germline CDR1 is MNHEY and CDR2 is SVGAGI. With 7 bases removed from V and 0 bases from J, the gap between germline ends came to 4 bases. CDR3 length equals 11 residues. The CDR3 loop is CASTYSYEQYF. CDR3 nucleotide sequence: TGTGCCAGCACCTACTCCTACGAGCAGTACTTC.

The chain carries TRBV4-2 and TRBJ1-5; D gene ambiguous. The CDR3 loop spans 15 amino acids. Germline assignment: CDR1 LGHNA and CDR2 YNFKEQ. The V end was cut by 1 base, the J end by 0 bases, with 7 bases between. CDR3 loop: CASSQAENSNQPQHF. The CDR3 bases are TGTGCCAGCAGCCAAGCCGAGAATAGCAATCAGCCCCAGCATTTT.

The chain combines TRBV6-5 with TRBJ2-7; a weak D match, TRBD1 (5 bases). Germline-derived CDR1 and CDR2 are MNHEY and SVGAGI. V was cut by 2 bases and J by 6 bases, with 14 bases left in between. The CDR3 runs to 14 residues. The CDR3 region has the DNA TGTGCCAGCAGTTACGGGGCGACCAGTTCCGAGCAGTACTTC. This encodes CASSYGATSSEQYF.

This chain connects TRBV5-6 to TRBJ1-5; no definite D call. The CDR3 length is 14 residues. The ends were cut back, 5 bases at V and 0 bases at J, with 9 bases in the middle. Germline values: CDR1 SGHDT, CDR2 YYEEEE. Written as DNA, the CDR3 is TGTGCCAGCAGTCGGAGGGATAGCAATCAGCCCCAGCATTTT. It is translated as CASSRRDSNQPQHF.

A note on this clone: The CDR3 does not close with the conserved phenylalanine or tryptophan, likely indicating a read error. The DNA is omitted, as the CDR3 cannot be located on it reliably, and the CDR3 follows TCRdb's listing. CDR3 sequence reads: CASGGDSGEGHIPP. The V gene is TRBV28, the J gene TRBJ2-7; TRBD2 is taken as the D call from the table, unchecked against the DNA. The CDR3 length is 14 residues, termini included. Germline CDR1 is MDHEN and CDR2 is SYDVKM.

A word on this clone: At the DNA level, this CDR3 is encoded by other sequences in the same sample as well. The rearrangement uses TRBV6-5 and TRBJ2-7, with TRBD2 matching 11 bases. The CDR3 runs 15 residues. The germline CDR1 and CDR2 sequences are MNHEY and SVGAGI. Trimming took 5 bases from V and 4 from J; bases not matched to a gene: 7. The CDR3 spells CASSPGTSGTYEQYF. CDR3 sequence (DNA): TGTGCCAGCAGTCCTGGGACTAGCGGAACATACGAGCAGTACTTC.

The CDR3 DNA sequence: TGTGCCAGCAGCTTAGTAGTGGTGAACACCGGGGAGCTGTTTTTT. It codes for CASSLVVVNTGELFF. J is TRBJ2-2 and V is TRBV7-2; D gene ambiguous. The CDR3 runs to 15 residues. Trimming took off 1 base at V and 1 base at J, with 7 bases between the two ends. Germline V CDR1 and CDR2: SGHTA, FQGNSA.

This chain uses TRBV19 with TRBJ2-5; 10 positions agree with TRBD1. With V trimmed by 5 bases and J by 4 bases, 1 base remained unmatched. From germline, CDR1 is LNHDA and CDR2 SQIVND (reference sequence). This CDR3 region has 13 residues. The CDR3 protein is CASSRDRGETQYF. The CDR3, as DNA: TGTGCCAGTAGTCGGGACAGGGGAGAGACCCAGTACTTC.

This CDR3 is CASSDMYRVGAGELFF. CDR3 nucleotides: TGTGCCAGCAGTGATATGTACAGGGTGGGCGCCGGGGAGCTGTTTTTT. The chain links TRBV2 to TRBJ2-2; tentatively, D is TRBD1 (6 bases). Germline lookup yields CDR1 SNHLY and CDR2 FYNNEI. Deletions cut 3 bases from V and 6 bases from J, with 17 bases between. This CDR3 comprises 16 residues.

This clone was seen a single time. The same CDR3 also results from other DNA sequences found in this sample. The chain joins TRBV7-3 to TRBJ2-1; 10 nucleotides agree with TRBD2. In germline, CDR1 is SGHTA, CDR2 FQGTGA. The CDR3 is 15 amino acids. V shed 0 bases, J shed 7 bases, and the junction held 3 bases outside the gene matches. CDR3 sequence: CASSLTSGRLNEQFF. CDR3 nucleotide sequence: TGTGCCAGCAGCTTAACTAGCGGGAGGTTGAATGAGCAGTTCTTC.